This T cell receptor beta chain originates from a study of blood T cells in healthy people across ages (dated by TCRdb to between 2014 and 2016). The study in broad terms: In model experiments, template switching captured about one uniquely barcoded TCR beta cDNA molecule for every two T cells. Donors of different ages were randomly distributed across sequencing lanes to avoid experimental bias. Two additional independent replicas of 1 million unique cDNA reads from the same blood draw were analyzed for two donors (one aged 18 to 30 and one aged 80 or older). Age-related changes in TCR beta repertoire diversity were measured in the study by deep sequencing normalized with unique cDNA molecular identifiers. Four age groups were formed from the donors: young (average approximately 15 years), middle-aged (around 39), aged (around 68) and long-lived (less than 85).

The germline V and J ends show losses of 1 base and 1 base respectively, and no gene match explains 9 bases of the junction. The CDR3 sequence holds 19 residues, the cysteine and phenylalanine included. This entry keeps only the CDR3 DNA: 57 bases, framed from base 1. For CDR1 and CDR2, the germline V gene (reference sequence) lists LNHNV and YYDKDF. About this clonotype: There is no known antigen for this receptor. Within one base of it there is no much larger clone, and no base qualities were kept.

Donors were a few dozen systemically healthy Caucasian individuals from Russia aged roughly 6 to 90 years. Each donor gave roughly 11 milliliters of peripheral blood, drawn into EDTA-treated Vacutainer tubes. PBMCs were isolated by Ficoll-Paque density-gradient centrifugation, with at least 6 million obtained per sample. Trizol reagent was used to extract total RNA from PBMCs, with at least 6 micrograms per sample. For every donor, flow cytometry on a PBMC aliquot measured the percentage of naive CD45RAhigh/CD27high T cells. Here is what the overall study found, with its caveats: Because the CMV infection status of the donors was unknown, age-related changes in expanded clonotypes may potentially have been confounded. There was a strong correlation between observed TCR beta diversity and the percentage of naive T cells measured by flow cytometry. Estimates of total diversity from one million sequenced T cells were regarded as lower bounds and underestimates. Compared with the aged group, the long-lived group had more naive CD4+ T cells, fewer expanded clones and increased TCR diversity, suggesting age selection. Observed TCR beta diversity per million T cells fell roughly linearly with age, and a significant reduction was already apparent by age roughly 41. Conclusive comparison of naive and antigen-experienced compartments was prevented by the profiling of bulk unsorted PBMCs.

Receptors were amplified or captured by 5' RACE. For sequencing, an Illumina HiSeq 2500 was employed. A second PCR of about 7 to 12 cycles was run with a J-beta primer mix and a sample-barcoded 5' primer. A template-switch 5' adaptor carrying 12 random nucleotides introduced a unique molecular identifier onto each TCR beta cDNA molecule. Each sample yielded at least 2.5 million CDR3-containing paired-end reads. First-strand cDNA synthesis was performed from all RNA using the Mint cDNA synthesis kit, with priming by a TRBC-specific oligonucleotide. After uracil-DNA glycosylase treatment, a first 18-cycle PCR used universal primers M1SS and BC2_uni_R on all cDNA. In the original analysis: Normalization of each sample was performed by random selection of 1 million high-quality reads, each carrying a distinct molecular identifier. Instead of being binned into consensus sequences, reads with shared molecular identifiers were discarded. MiTCR, run with a Q25 quality threshold and the strictest error-elimination algorithm, handled CDR3 identification, clonotype clustering and error correction. A nonparametric unseen species model using Euler transformation provided a lower-bound estimate of total TCR beta diversity. TCRdb reworked the public reads: Q25 trimming with fastp, MiXCR clone assembly, productive beta chains retained. One record per CDR3 amino acid sequence lists the most common genes and DNA. Clone size and V and J calls follow TCRdb, not the original study. The sample data list about 1.5 million distinct CDR3 sequences, and roughly 43% of these were observed just once. The top ten hold over 3.5% of the sample.

Recombination joined TRBV15 with TRBJ2-1; 11 central bases correspond to TRBD2. The source material was blood. The TCR originated in a woman in her late teens or twenties in good health. In nucleotides, the sequence is TGTGCCACCAGCAGAGTTGGTAGCGGGGGGGTTACATCCTACAATGAGCAGTTCTTC. The resulting protein is CATSRVGSGGVTSYNEQFF.